This T cell receptor (beta chain) is drawn from a study of shared clonotypes between healthy human individuals. Study-wide background: There were three CD4 naive, three CD4 memory, two CD8 naive and one CD8 memory plates per donor. Study-wide results and limits: It was expected that sequencing depth would affect clonotype sharing among donors. Among non-shared clonotypes, generation probabilities were lower than among those shared by all four donors.

As for this clone: Antigen: not known.

Clones were sequenced by immunoSEQ multiplex PCR, and TCRdb holds only the in-frame ones, with some missing. This table has 300,000 to 350,000 clones, about 73% appearing once. CDR3 length equals 14 residues. The germline V and J ends were trimmed by 6 bases and 7 bases, with 16 bases remaining between them. CDR1 KGHSH and CDR2 LQKENI come from the germline V gene. Only Caucasian adults living in Nashville, Tennessee made up the donor group. V is TRBV18 and J is TRBJ2-1; D possibly uses TRBD1 or TRBD2 (5 bases each). Sequenced: memory CD4+ T cells sorted from blood. Subset specified: CD45RA-negative fraction. This receptor was identified in a man aged 30 to 45 in good health. CDR3 amino acids: CASSLGPYPNEQFF. Here the CDR3 DNA reads TGTGCCAGCTCGCTGGGACCCTACCCTAATGAGCAGTTCTTC.